The entry that follows covers one T cell receptor beta chain sequence. Its specific antigen is unknown. Nothing much larger sits one base from this clone, and base qualities are not available. A distance of 14 bases separates the germline ends of V and J, which lose 2 bases and 5 bases respectively. CDR1 and CDR2, looked up from the germline V gene (reference sequence), are GTSNPN and SVGIG. The CDR3 runs 14 residues from the cysteine to the phenylalanine. Here the CDR3 DNA is all that survives: 42 bases in frame from base 1. The data are from a study of CD8+ T cells in alopecia areata listed by TCRdb under 2018. Some background on the complete study: The treated patients took part in an open-label pilot trial in which moderate-to-severe alopecia areata was treated with oral tofacitinib at 5 to 10 mg twice daily. Tofacitinib was given for 6 to 18 months, followed by 6 months of follow-up off drug to assess delayed response and recurrence. For the treated patients, the SALT score, which quantifies what percentage of scalp surface area is affected, served as the measure of disease severity. In both human patients and the C3H/HeJ mouse model, the study applied high-throughput TCRbeta sequencing to look at T cell clonal expansion in alopecia areata. On the human side, TCRbeta sequencing was run on scalp tissue and on sorted CD4+ and CD8+ peripheral blood T cells from healthy controls and from alopecia areata patients with either patchy or totalis/universalis disease. Patients on tofacitinib were biopsied at baseline and after 4 and 24 weeks of treatment, and several of the patients also had a later scalp biopsy. Scalp clonality was compared among normal scalp (n=4), patchy alopecia areata scalp (n=8), and alopecia totalis/universalis scalp (n=8). RNA was obtained with the PAXgene miRNA kit for fixed scalp, the miRNeasy kit for PBMCs, and the RNeasy kit for mouse skin. TCRbeta CDR3 regions were amplified by immunoSEQ multiplex PCR with 35 Vbeta forward and 13 Jbeta reverse primers.

The library was prepared using the immunoSEQ multiplex PCR assay. RNA was extracted from all samples and reverse transcribed into cDNA, which served as template for TCR sequencing. SuperScript III was used to make first-strand cDNA, primed with a 2:1 mix of oligo-dT and random hexamers. A synthetic immune receptor repertoire was used to assess amplification bias, and residual bias was removed computationally. Concerning the study's data processing: Raw reads were preprocessed to remove errors, and CDR3 was defined by IMGT conventions from the conserved cysteine to phenylalanine. Clonality was computed as 1 minus the Shannon entropy, with the entropy normalized by log2 of the number of productive unique TCRs. CD4 or CD8 identity of scalp clones was inferred by cross-referencing scalp TCRbeta sequences with sorted blood CD4 and CD8 repertoires. TCRdb re-hosts the immuneACCESS table, in-frame sequences only. Its copies lack some clones; in the studies checked, an unresolved V gene accounts for under half of them, and the cause for the rest is not known. Clone size and V and J calls were adopted from that table, with D and trimming inferred from the DNA. This sample lists about 210,000 clones; under 75% were detected once. Clones ranked in the top ten supply around 1.4% of the sample.

The sample's time point, from its label and the paper: around 4 weeks on oral tofacitinib. What this sample's treatment or condition label stands for: oral pan-JAK inhibitor, 5-10 mg twice daily. From alopecia areata patients, peripheral blood was collected along with lesional scalp punch biopsies. PBMCs were isolated by density centrifugation and stained for CD3, CD4 and CD8, and CD4+ and CD8+ T cells were sorted on a FACSAria. Broader findings and caveats from the paper: Because the treated cohort was small and had only one nonresponder, larger studies are needed to examine links between baseline CD8+ expansion and response. Unlike mouse skin, which is dominated by gammadelta T cells, normal human skin has resident alphabeta T cells that are also sequenced, and this complicates analysis of the scalp TCR repertoire. During tofacitinib treatment, many expanded lesional clones remained in scalp and blood, and this persistence may partly explain relapse after treatment is stopped. Scalp clonality and the number of expanded CD8+ clones among the top 100 scalp clones were significantly decreased by tofacitinib. Higher clonality and more expanded CD8+ clones were observed in lesional scalp than in normal scalp, particularly in alopecia totalis/universalis, a finding suggestive of antigenic drive. TCR sequences shared between patients were less clear than in mice, possibly partly because of HLA diversity in the patient population.

The sequence was obtained from a human donor with alopecia areata. The chain is assembled from TRBV30 and TRBJ2-3, and possibly TRBD2, on 5 matching bases. The sequencing used CD4+ T cells sorted from blood, collected at week 4, from a patient treated with tofacitinib. The DNA is TGTGCCTGGAGTTCCCGACTCAGCGGAGATACGCAGTATTTT. It is translated as CAWSSRLSGDTQYF. The CDR3 plus the reference TRBV30 and TRBJ2-3 genes for the other parts give the full variable domain: SQTIHQWPATLVQPVGSPLSLECTVEGTSNPNLYWYRQAAGRGLQLLFYSVGIGQISSEVPQNLSASRPQDRQFILSSKKLLLSDSGFYLCAWSSRLSGDTQYFGPGTRLTVL.